The 14 T cell receptor beta chains below were found in one sample sequenced in a study of blood T cells in healthy people across ages. The second PCR ran about 6 to 11 cycles with a sample-barcoded 5' primer and J-beta primers. TCRdb analysed the 5' RACE reads with MiXCR anew, one entry per CDR3 protein. There are about 1.6 million distinct CDR3 sequences in the sample; roughly 30% occur only once, and around 11% lies in the top ten. The material sequenced was blood. These receptors originate from a woman aged 25-40 years in good health.

Only a few counts were recorded for this clonotype. The V gene is TRBV6-1, the J gene TRBJ1-5; D call uncertain. There are 14 residues in the CDR3. The ends were cut back, 2 bases at V and 4 bases at J, with 9 bases in the middle. Germline V gene sequence: CDR1 MNHNS, CDR2 SASEGT. The CDR3 DNA reads TGTGCCAGCAGTGAAATGGGTTCGAATCAGCCCCAGCATTTT. It encodes CASSEMGSNQPQHF.

The V call is TRBV20-1, the J call TRBJ2-7; the D gene is possibly TRBD2 (6 bases). The CDR3 spans 15 residues. V was trimmed by 4 bases and J by 6 bases, leaving 22 bases between them. The germline V gene encodes CDR1 DFQATT and CDR2 SNEGSKA (reference sequence). CDR3 residues: CSANQPWLGGVEQYF. The DNA for the CDR3 is TGCAGTGCTAATCAACCGTGGTTGGGGGGAGTCGAGCAGTACTTC.

This clonotype was seen once. The rearrangement links TRBV20-1 to TRBJ2-7; 12 nucleotides match TRBD2. This CDR3 has 15 residues. The V gene's germline CDR1 is DFQATT and CDR2 SNEGSKA (reference sequence). Losses at the gene ends were 1 base for V and 1 base for J; bases not matched to a gene: 2. The CDR3 protein is CSARASGRGSYEQYF. CDR3 bases: TGCAGTGCTAGAGCTAGCGGGAGGGGGTCCTACGAGCAGTACTTC.

This clonotype was observed a handful of times. The chain has TRBV15 and TRBJ2-1; perhaps TRBD1 as D (6 bases). The V end was cut by 0 bases, the J end by 5 bases, with 17 bases between. Germline CDR1 is LNHNV and CDR2 is YYDKDF (reference sequence). CDR3 length: 17 amino acids. The CDR3 is CATSRDNARTVHNEQFF. The CDR3 DNA reads TGTGCCACCAGCAGAGATAACGCCCGGACAGTACACAATGAGCAGTTCTTC.

This clonotype was detected many times. V usage is TRBV6-5 and J usage is TRBJ2-5; D unresolved. This CDR3 region has 11 residues. V was shortened by 6 bases and J by 7 bases, with 9 bases between the two germline ends. The germline V gene has CDR1 MNHEY and CDR2 SVGAGI. CDR3 amino acids: CASSHGGTQYF. DNA of the CDR3: TGTGCCAGCAGCCATGGTGGGACCCAGTACTTC.

Remarks on this clonotype: Compared with germline, one end of the junction differs, possibly owing to a read error. This chain links TRBV30 with TRBJ1-1, with D possibly matching TRBD1 (5 bases). Germline lookup yields CDR1 GTSNPN and CDR2 SVGIG (reference sequence). The length of the CDR3 is 16 residues. CDR3 coding DNA: TGTGCCTGGAGGGGGGTAAACAGTTTTCCGAACACCGAAGCTTTCTTT. Its protein is CAWRGVNSFPNTEAFF. Together with reference TRBV30 and TRBJ1-1, the CDR3 gives the full variable domain: SQTIHQWPATLVQPVGSPLSLECTVEGTSNPNLYWYRQAAGRGLQLLFYSVGIGQISSEVPQNLSASRPQDRQFILSSKKLLLSDSGFYLCAWRGVNSFPNTEAFFGQGTRLTVV.

The table lists this clonotype with a count of one. The chain is built from TRBV6-2 or TRBV6-3 and TRBJ1-5, with TRBD1 identical over 9 bases. The trim removed 7 bases at V and 1 base at J, leaving 8 bases unmatched. From germline, CDR1 is MNHEY and CDR2 SVGEGT. There are 16 residues in the CDR3. DNA for the CDR3: TGTGCCAGCAACTGGGGACAGGGAGGAAGCAATCAGCCCCAGCATTTT. Its translation: CASNWGQGGSNQPQHF.

This clonotype showed up just a few times. This chain links TRBV27 with TRBJ2-7; 10 nucleotides agree with TRBD2. With 6 bases clipped from V and 0 bases from J, the junction kept 5 bases outside the gene matches. Germline lookup yields CDR1 MNHEY and CDR2 SMNVEV (reference sequence). The CDR3 spans 15 residues. In nucleotides, the CDR3 is TGTGCCAGCAGGCGGACTAGCGGTAGCTCCTACGAGCAGTACTTC. Translating gives CASRRTSGSSYEQYF.

This clonotype was observed once. The chain is built from TRBV7-6 and TRBJ2-3; the match to TRBD2 covers 7 bases. The length of the CDR3 is 15 residues. Looked up from germline, CDR1 is SGHVS and CDR2 is FNYEAQ. The V gene end was trimmed by 5 bases and the J gene end by 1 base; junction bases not matched to a gene: 6. This CDR3 reads CASSGGGKGTDTQYF. For the CDR3, the DNA is TGTGCCAGCAGCGGGGGGGGAAAGGGCACAGATACGCAGTATTTT.

This chain connects TRBV12-3 or TRBV12-4 to TRBJ1-2; 7 positions match TRBD1. Trimming took 6 bases from V and 4 from J; bases not matched to a gene: 11. This CDR3 has 15 residues. CDR3 DNA: TGTGCCAGCAGCCCAGAGGGGGCGGCAGGCTATGGCTACACCTTC. The encoded protein is CASSPEGAAGYGYTF.

The chain combines TRBV28 with TRBJ2-1; D might be TRBD2 (6 bases). The V end was cut by 2 bases, the J end by 9 bases, with 8 bases between. In germline, CDR1 is MDHEN, CDR2 SYDVKM. The CDR3 extends over 12 amino acids. The chain's CDR3 is CASSLRECEQFF. The CDR3, as DNA: TGTGCCAGCAGTTTACGGGAGTGTGAGCAGTTCTTC. The full variable domain, with the rest looked up from reference TRBV28 and TRBJ2-1, is DVKVTQSSRYLVKRTGEKVFLECVQDMDHENMFWYRQDPGLGLRLIYFSYDVKMKEKGDIPEGYSVSREKKERFSLILESASTNQTSMYLCASSLRECEQFFGPGTRLTVL.

The rearrangement links TRBV7-9 to TRBJ1-5; TRBD1 might be the D (6 bases). This CDR3 contains 15 residues. Germline V gives CDR1 SEHNR, CDR2 FQNEAQ (reference sequence). The V end lost 8 bases, the J end lost 1 base, and 15 bases lay between the germline ends. The CDR3 DNA sequence: TGTGCCAGCGGCCCGGACAGATGGAGCAATCAGCCCCAGCATTTT. Its protein product is CASGPDRWSNQPQHF.

This chain joins TRBV4-1 and TRBJ2-3; possible D gene TRBD2, 5 bases. CDR3 length: 15 amino acids. Germline V lookup: CDR1 MGHRA, CDR2 YSYEKL. The V and J ends lost 3 bases and 0 bases respectively, with 10 bases between them. The CDR3 DNA sequence: TGCGCCAGCAGCCAGCAGCGGATTAGCACAGATACGCAGTATTTT. The encoded protein is CASSQQRISTDTQYF.

The chain combines TRBV20-1 with TRBJ2-3; TRBD2 aligns across 14 bases. Trimming cost V 3 bases and J 4 bases; bases outside gene matches: 9. Germline loops: CDR1 DFQATT, CDR2 SNEGSKA (reference sequence). The CDR3 has 17 amino acids. The CDR3 sequence: CSARRGLAGVFSDTQYF. CDR3 coding DNA: TGCAGTGCTAGGAGGGGACTAGCGGGGGTCTTTTCAGATACGCAGTATTTT.